This T cell receptor beta chain was documented in a study of blood T cell repertoires in COVID-19. Libraries were prepared by immunoSEQ multiplex PCR; TCRdb keeps only in-frame clonotypes and omits some of them. The profile covers around 200,000 clones, with 88% appearing a single time and around 1.5% taken by the ten largest. The receptor was derived from a man aged 18 to 35 with active or convalescent COVID-19. Sequencing used peripheral blood.

CDR3 sequence (DNA): TGCGCCAGCAGCCAAGATAGGACAGGCAATCAGCCCCAGCATTTT. Translated, it gives CASSQDRTGNQPQHF. The rearrangement uses TRBV4-3 and TRBJ1-5; possibly TRBD1 for D (6 bases). CDR1 and CDR2 from the germline V gene are LGHNA and YSLEER. V lost 0 bases and J 2 bases, leaving 8 bases between the germline ends. The CDR3 consists of 15 residues.